The 31 T cell receptor beta chains given below trace back to one sample, sequenced in a study of blood T cell repertoires in COVID-19. Libraries were prepared by immunoSEQ multiplex PCR; TCRdb keeps only in-frame clonotypes and omits some of them. The repertoire holds 190,000 or so clones, with 87% as singletons. Sequencing was carried out using peripheral blood. The receptors shown here come from a man aged 40-49 years with active or convalescent COVID-19.

As regards this clone: The same CDR3 is also encoded by other DNA sequences in this sample. The chain couples TRBV7-9 to TRBJ1-6, with TRBD1 matching 7 bases. This CDR3 has 14 residues. V shed 2 bases, J shed 7 bases, and the junction held 2 bases outside the gene matches. CDR1 and CDR2 from the germline V gene are SEHNR and FQNEAQ (reference sequence). The CDR3 loop reads CASSLQGGNSPLHF. DNA for the CDR3: TGTGCCAGCAGCTTACAGGGGGGAAATTCACCCCTCCACTTT.

The chain employs TRBV6-2 or TRBV6-3 and TRBJ2-5; possibly TRBD1 for D (6 bases). Germline V gives CDR1 MNHEY, CDR2 SVGEGT. With 5 bases removed from V and 1 base from J, the gap between germline ends came to 14 bases. CDR3 length: 15 amino acids. CDR3 region: CASSDLQGPQETQYF. The CDR3 nucleotides are TGTGCCAGCAGTGACCTTCAGGGGCCCCAAGAGACCCAGTACTTC.

This chain uses TRBV7-8 with TRBJ1-5; D perhaps matches TRBD1 (6 bases). CDR1 and CDR2 from the germline V gene are SGHVS and FQNEAQ. The CDR3 length is 13 residues. V lost 2 bases, J lost 5 bases, and 7 bases lay in between. The CDR3 sequence is CASSLYRDQPQHF. Here the CDR3 DNA reads TGTGCCAGCAGCTTATACAGGGATCAGCCCCAGCATTTT.

The chain employs TRBV15 and TRBJ2-7; weak D call: TRBD1 (5 bases). The CDR3 consists of 14 residues. V lost 0 bases and J 5 bases, leaving 11 bases between the germline ends. Germline V gene data show CDR1 as LNHNV and CDR2 as YYDKDF (reference sequence). CDR3 nucleotides: TGTGCCACCAGCAGAGAGCAGGGTTTCGACGAGCAGTACTTC. Protein sequence: CATSREQGFDEQYF. Variable domain in full (rest from reference TRBV15 and TRBJ2-7): DAMVIQNPRYQVTQFGKPVTLSCSQTLNHNVMYWYQQKSSQAPKLLFHYYDKDFNNEADTPDNFQSRRPNTSFCFLDIRSPGLGDTAMYLCATSREQGFDEQYFGPGTRLTVT.

The chain couples TRBV12-2 to TRBJ1-5; TRBD1 is the table's D call, not checked against the DNA. TRBV12-2 is given as a pseudogene. The CDR3 has 19 residues. The CDR3 reads CASRSSLNSGTGSNQPQHF. CDR3 sequence (DNA): TGTGCAAGTCGCTCCTCCCTCAACTCCGGGACAGGAAGCAATCAGCCCCAGCATTTT.

This chain joins TRBV7-6 and TRBJ2-7; TRBD1 matches at 10 bases. V trimming: 5 bases; J trimming: 5 bases; junction bases outside the gene matches: 12. This CDR3 has 16 amino acids. Germline V gene sequence: CDR1 SGHVS, CDR2 FNYEAQ. CDR3 sequence: CASSKTPGQGFHEQYF. For the CDR3, the DNA is TGTGCCAGCAGCAAAACTCCGGGACAGGGGTTCCACGAGCAGTACTTC.

The CDR3 DNA reads as TGTGCCAGCAGCTTAGGGACAGGGGGGGGTTGGACCACTGAAGCTTTCTTT. Translation: CASSLGTGGGWTTEAFF. This sequence joins TRBV7-2 and TRBJ1-1, with 10 bases lining up with TRBD1. Germline loops: CDR1 SGHTA, CDR2 FQGNSA. CDR3 length: 17 amino acids. The trim removed 1 base at V and 4 bases at J, leaving 9 bases unmatched. Combining the CDR3 with reference TRBV7-2 and TRBJ1-1 gives the whole variable domain GAGVSQSPSNKVTEKGKDVELRCDPISGHTALYWYRQSLGQGLEFLIYFQGNSAPDKSGLPSDRFSAERTGGSVSTLTIQRTQQEDSAVYLCASSLGTGGGWTTEAFFGQGTRLTVV.

The chain's CDR3 is CASSLSRGYEKLFF. CDR3 coding DNA: TGTGCCAGCAGCTTAAGCAGGGGATATGAAAAACTGTTTTTT. V and J are TRBV7-9 and TRBJ1-4; possible D gene TRBD1, 6 bases. Germline values: CDR1 SEHNR, CDR2 FQNEAQ (reference sequence). The CDR3 consists of 14 residues. The ends were cut back, 2 bases at V and 6 bases at J, with 10 bases in the middle.

The chain recombines TRBV6-5 with TRBJ1-3, with 7 nucleotides matching TRBD1. V lost 0 bases and J lost 8; bases outside the gene matches: 7. Germline V gene sequence: CDR1 MNHEY, CDR2 SVGAGI. The CDR3 runs 15 residues. The CDR3 DNA sequence: TGTGCCAGCAGTTACTCGACAGGGAGATATGACACCATATATTTT. It encodes CASSYSTGRYDTIYF.

About this clone itself: One junction end disagrees with the germline gene, perhaps due to a read error. The chain recombines TRBV3-1 (or the pseudogene TRBV3-2) with TRBJ2-7; the match to TRBD1 covers 7 bases. CDR1 LGHDT and CDR2 YNNKEL come from the germline V gene (reference sequence). The CDR3 runs 14 residues. The CDR3 spells CASRQGGSPYEQYF. The CDR3 DNA reads as TGTGCCAGCAGGCAAGGGGGCTCCCCCTACGAGCAGTACTTC.

The chain couples TRBV9 to TRBJ1-2, with D possibly being TRBD1 (5 bases). This CDR3 contains 17 residues. V lost 4 bases and J lost 0, with 19 bases in between. Germline V gene sequence: CDR1 SGDLS, CDR2 YYNGEE. CDR3 residues: CASSPPGTWTPNYGYTF. Written as DNA, the CDR3 is TGTGCCAGCAGCCCGCCCGGTACCTGGACACCTAACTATGGCTACACCTTC.

Only one count was recorded for this clone. The rearrangement joins TRBV15 to TRBJ1-3; D may be TRBD1 (5 bases). The V and J ends lost 5 bases and 4 bases respectively, with 12 bases between them. The CDR3 totals 14 residues. Germline-derived CDR1 and CDR2 are LNHNV and YYDKDF (reference sequence). Here the CDR3 reads CATSGGLGGNTIYF. CDR3 in DNA: TGTGCCACCAGCGGGGGACTCGGGGGAAACACCATATATTTT.

The rearrangement links TRBV9 to TRBJ1-5; the match to TRBD1 covers 7 bases. V was pared by 0 bases and J by 1 base, with 1 base of the junction left unmatched. CDR3 length: 15 amino acids. Germline CDR1 is SGDLS and CDR2 is YYNGEE. CDR3 in DNA: TGTGCCAGCAGCGTAGAGGGACAGAGCAATCAGCCCCAGCATTTT. Translating it yields CASSVEGQSNQPQHF.

The chain is built from TRBV24-1 and TRBJ1-6, with TRBD1 as a possible D gene (5 bases). V dropped 6 bases and J dropped 10 bases, with 12 bases sitting between them. Looked up from germline, CDR1 is KGHDR and CDR2 is SFDVKD. CDR3 length: 13 residues. The CDR3 region has the DNA TGTGCCACCAGTAAAGGGGTTGGATCACCCCTCCACTTT. Protein: CATSKGVGSPLHF.

The chain joins TRBV15 to TRBJ2-7; tentatively, D is TRBD2 (5 bases). V dropped 6 bases and J dropped 3 bases, with 21 bases sitting between them. Germline CDR1 LNHNV, CDR2 YYDKDF (reference sequence). CDR3 length: 16 residues. The CDR3 DNA sequence: TGTGCCACCAGTAAGTCAGAGGGTTTCGGTGTCTACGAGCAGTACTTC. Protein sequence: CATSKSEGFGVYEQYF.

V and J are TRBV19 and TRBJ1-2; 8 bases map to TRBD1. V trimming: 5 bases; J trimming: 5 bases; junction bases outside the gene matches: 10. The germline V gene encodes CDR1 LNHDA and CDR2 SQIVND (reference sequence). The CDR3 loop spans 15 amino acids. Here the CDR3 DNA reads TGTGCCAGTAGTCATACAGGGGGTTTAGGATATGGCTACACCTTC. Residues: CASSHTGGLGYGYTF.

The J gene is TRBJ2-2, the V gene TRBV7-2; unclear D gene. Trimming removed 5 bases from V and 0 bases from J, with 13 bases in between. Germline V gives CDR1 SGHTA, CDR2 FQGNSA. The CDR3 is 16 residues long. The CDR3 DNA sequence: TGTGCCAGCAGCCCCCATGAGGAGACGAACACCGGGGAGCTGTTTTTT. Its translation: CASSPHEETNTGELFF.

V gene TRBV19 combines with J gene TRBJ1-5; TRBD1 matches at 11 bases. The CDR3 has 17 residues. Losses at the gene ends were 4 bases for V and 0 bases for J; bases not matched to a gene: 5. CDR1 is LNHDA and CDR2 is SQIVND in the germline V gene (reference sequence). This CDR3 is CASSSGQGAYSNQPQHF. CDR3 coding DNA: TGTGCCAGTAGTAGCGGACAGGGGGCTTATAGCAATCAGCCCCAGCATTTT.

The V and J genes are TRBV18 and TRBJ1-1; no clear D gene. V gave up 7 bases and J gave up 0 bases, with 9 bases separating them. The CDR3 has 13 amino acids. Germline values: CDR1 KGHSH, CDR2 LQKENI. The CDR3 DNA reads TGTGCCAGCTTCGACGGGTTGAACACTGAAGCTTTCTTT. It specifies CASFDGLNTEAFF.

This sequence joins TRBV19 and TRBJ1-2, with 7 positions matching TRBD1. Germline trimming cut 0 bases from V and 3 bases from J; bases unmatched to any gene: 4. This CDR3 is 15 amino acids long. Germline V gives CDR1 LNHDA, CDR2 SQIVND (reference sequence). CDR3 sequence (DNA): TGTGCCAGTAGTATAGATCCCGGGACAGACTATGGCTACACCTTC. Its protein is CASSIDPGTDYGYTF.

The chain links TRBV29-1 to TRBJ2-1; weak D call: TRBD1 (5 bases). Trimming took 0 bases from V and 0 from J, leaving 18 bases between them. The CDR3 is 18 amino acids. Germline CDR1 reads SQVTM; CDR2 reads ANQGSEA. This CDR3 is CSVEDPLSRALSYNEQFF. In DNA form, the CDR3 reads TGCAGCGTTGAAGACCCACTATCCAGGGCCCTCTCCTACAATGAGCAGTTCTTC.

This chain joins TRBV7-2 and TRBJ1-6, with TRBD1 matching over 7 bases. This CDR3 region has 15 residues. Germline CDR1 and CDR2: SGHTA and FQGNSA. After removal of 2 bases from V and 13 bases from J, the junction contained 11 bases not matched to a gene. The CDR3 coding sequence is TGTGCCAGCAGCTTAACGGGACAGTCGAATGCGCCCCTCCACTTT. The encoded protein is CASSLTGQSNAPLHF.

This clone appeared a single time. V usage is TRBV11-2 and J usage is TRBJ2-1; 12 bases match TRBD1. The CDR3 covers 16 residues. CDR1 and CDR2 from the germline V gene are SGHAT and FQNNGV. V shed 6 bases and J 8 bases; nucleotides not matched to a gene: 11. CDR3 protein: CASRSTGTGGFDEQFF. CDR3 DNA sequence: TGTGCCAGCAGATCAACCGGGACAGGGGGCTTCGATGAGCAGTTCTTC.

J is TRBJ1-6 and V is TRBV9; 9 nucleotides align to TRBD1. This CDR3 contains 16 residues. The junction had 10 bases not matched to a gene; V was cut back by 3 bases and J by 9 bases. Germline V CDR1 and CDR2: SGDLS, YYNGEE. The CDR3 sequence: CASSDGAGDRVSPLHF. CDR3 sequence (DNA): TGTGCCAGCAGCGACGGGGCGGGGGACAGGGTTTCACCCCTCCACTTT.

The chain links TRBV10-1 to TRBJ2-7; 10 bases map to TRBD1. Germline loops: CDR1 WNHNN, CDR2 SYGVQD (reference sequence). Trimming at V came to 3 bases and at J to 5 bases, leaving 4 bases not matched to a gene. The CDR3 has 14 amino acids. The CDR3 here is CASSDGTGDHEQYF. Here the CDR3 DNA reads TGCGCCAGCAGTGATGGGACAGGGGATCACGAGCAGTACTTC.

This chain uses TRBV5-1 with TRBJ2-6; 9 positions agree with TRBD1. The germline gives CDR1 SGHRS, CDR2 YFSETQ. This CDR3 comprises 17 residues. The junction had 6 bases not matched to a gene; V was cut back by 4 bases and J by 1 base. The CDR3: CASSRTGESSGANVLTF. The CDR3 coding sequence is TGCGCCAGCAGCCGGACAGGGGAGTCTTCTGGGGCCAACGTCCTGACTTTC. The whole variable domain, remainder taken from reference TRBV5-1 and TRBJ2-6, is KAGVTQTPRYLIKTRGQQVTLSCSPISGHRSVSWYQQTPGQGLQFLFEYFSETQRNKGNFPGRFSGRQFSNSRSEMNVSTLELGDSALYLCASSRTGESSGANVLTFGAGSRLTVL.

This clone came up once. The chain employs TRBV21-1 and TRBJ1-5; the DNA was not compared with TRBD1, the D call given in the table. TRBV21-1 is tagged as a pseudogene. The CDR3 runs 16 residues. The CDR3 region is CASSKAGQGILQPQHF. CDR3 bases: TGTGCCAGCAGCAAAGCGGGACAGGGAATTCTTCAGCCCCAGCATTTT.

V is TRBV10-3 and J is TRBJ1-2; D unclear. Germline V CDR1 and CDR2: ENHRY, SYGVKD. This CDR3 has 14 residues. V lost 2 bases and J 4 bases, leaving 11 bases between the germline ends. The CDR3 nucleotides are TGTGCCATCAGTGAGGGGCGGGAGGGCTATGGCTACACCTTC. This codes for CAISEGREGYGYTF.

The chain carries TRBV5-6 and TRBJ1-6, with 9 bases identical to TRBD1. Looked up from germline, CDR1 is SGHDT and CDR2 is YYEEEE. The CDR3 extends over 19 amino acids. Unmatched junction bases numbered 8, after V lost 1 base and J lost 0 bases. The CDR3: CASSLFGDRESSYNSPLHF. In DNA form, the CDR3 reads TGTGCCAGCAGCTTGTTCGGGGACAGGGAGAGCTCCTATAATTCACCCCTCCACTTT.

The rearrangement joins TRBV2 to TRBJ2-1, with 7 bases lining up with TRBD2. CDR1 and CDR2 from the germline V gene are SNHLY and FYNNEI. Trimming took 4 bases from V and 1 from J; bases not matched to a gene: 4. The CDR3 sequence is 15 residues long. The DNA for the CDR3 is TGTGCCAGCAGTGTTGAGGGAGGGTCCTACAATGAGCAGTTCTTC. It yields the protein CASSVEGGSYNEQFF. The full variable domain, with the rest looked up from reference TRBV2 and TRBJ2-1, is EPEVTQTPSHQVTQMGQEVILRCVPISNHLYFYWYRQILGQKVEFLVSFYNNEISEKSEIFDDQFSVERPDGSNFTLKIRSTKLEDSAMYFCASSVEGGSYNEQFFGPGTRLTVL.

Here the CDR3 DNA reads TGTGCCATCAGTGAGTCTGCCCGGGGAGGTTCCGCTGGCTACACCTTC. It translates to CAISESARGGSAGYTF. V usage is TRBV10-3 and J usage is TRBJ1-2; the D is unclear. The CDR3 is 16 amino acids. Germline CDR1 and CDR2: ENHRY and SYGVKD. V was trimmed by 0 bases and J by 7 bases, leaving 18 bases between them.